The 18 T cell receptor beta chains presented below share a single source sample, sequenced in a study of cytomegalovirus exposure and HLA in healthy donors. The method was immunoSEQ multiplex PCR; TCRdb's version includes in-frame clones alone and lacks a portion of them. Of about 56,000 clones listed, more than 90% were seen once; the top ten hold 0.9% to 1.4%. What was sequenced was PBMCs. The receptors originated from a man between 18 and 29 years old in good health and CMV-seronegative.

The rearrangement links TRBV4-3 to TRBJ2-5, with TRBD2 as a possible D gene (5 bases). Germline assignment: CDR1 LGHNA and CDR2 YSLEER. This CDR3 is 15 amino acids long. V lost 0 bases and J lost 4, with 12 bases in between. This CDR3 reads CASSQDSSKLETQYF. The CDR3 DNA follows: TGCGCCAGCAGCCAAGATTCTAGCAAGTTAGAGACCCAGTACTTC.

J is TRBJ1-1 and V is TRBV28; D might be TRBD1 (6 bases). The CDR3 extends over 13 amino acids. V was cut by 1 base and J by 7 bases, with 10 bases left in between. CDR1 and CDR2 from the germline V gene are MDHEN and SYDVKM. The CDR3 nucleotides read TGTGCCAGCAGTTTATTAACAGGGATTGAAGCTTTCTTT. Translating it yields CASSLLTGIEAFF.

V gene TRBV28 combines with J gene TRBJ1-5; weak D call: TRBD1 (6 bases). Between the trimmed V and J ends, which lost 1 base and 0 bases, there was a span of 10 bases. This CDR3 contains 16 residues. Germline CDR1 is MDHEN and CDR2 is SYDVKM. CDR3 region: CASSLLSGDSNQPQHF. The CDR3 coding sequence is TGTGCCAGCAGTTTATTATCAGGGGATAGCAATCAGCCCCAGCATTTT.

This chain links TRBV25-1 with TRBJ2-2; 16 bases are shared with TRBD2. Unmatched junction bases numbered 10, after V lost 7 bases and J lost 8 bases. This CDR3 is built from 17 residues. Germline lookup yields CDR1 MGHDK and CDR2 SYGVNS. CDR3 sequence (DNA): TGTGCCAGCATCCCCCCCGGGACTAGCGGGAGGGAAGGGGAGCTGTTTTTT. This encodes CASIPPGTSGREGELFF.

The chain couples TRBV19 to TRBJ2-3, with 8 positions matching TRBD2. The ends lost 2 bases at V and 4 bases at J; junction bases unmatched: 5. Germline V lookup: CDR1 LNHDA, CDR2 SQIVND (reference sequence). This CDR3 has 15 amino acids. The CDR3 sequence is CASSISAGVSDTQYF. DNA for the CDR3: TGTGCCAGTAGTATATCAGCGGGAGTGTCAGATACGCAGTATTTT.

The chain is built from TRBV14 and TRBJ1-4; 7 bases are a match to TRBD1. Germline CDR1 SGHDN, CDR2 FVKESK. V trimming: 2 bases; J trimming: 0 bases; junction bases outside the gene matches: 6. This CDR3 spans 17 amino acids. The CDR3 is CASSQSWQGATNEKLFF. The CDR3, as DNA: TGTGCCAGCAGCCAATCCTGGCAGGGGGCAACTAATGAAAAACTGTTTTTT.

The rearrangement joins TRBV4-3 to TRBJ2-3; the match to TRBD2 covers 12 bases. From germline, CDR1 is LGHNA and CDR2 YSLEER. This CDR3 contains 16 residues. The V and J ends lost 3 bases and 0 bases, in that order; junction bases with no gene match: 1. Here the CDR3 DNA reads TGCGCCAGCAGCCAGACTAGCGGGAGTAGCACAGATACGCAGTATTTT. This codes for CASSQTSGSSTDTQYF.

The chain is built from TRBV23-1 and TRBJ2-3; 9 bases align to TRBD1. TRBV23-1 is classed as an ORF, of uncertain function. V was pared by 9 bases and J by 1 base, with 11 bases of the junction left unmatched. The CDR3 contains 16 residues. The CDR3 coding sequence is TGCGCCAGACCCATCCCGGGACAGGGACGCACAGATACGCAGTATTTT. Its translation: CARPIPGQGRTDTQYF.

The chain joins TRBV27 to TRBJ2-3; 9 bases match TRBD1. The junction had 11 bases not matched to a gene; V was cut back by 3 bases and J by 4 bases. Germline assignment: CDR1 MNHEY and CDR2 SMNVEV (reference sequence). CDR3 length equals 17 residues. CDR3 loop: CASSFGTGSPLSDTQYF. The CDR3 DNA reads TGTGCCAGCAGTTTCGGGACAGGGTCCCCACTATCAGATACGCAGTATTTT.

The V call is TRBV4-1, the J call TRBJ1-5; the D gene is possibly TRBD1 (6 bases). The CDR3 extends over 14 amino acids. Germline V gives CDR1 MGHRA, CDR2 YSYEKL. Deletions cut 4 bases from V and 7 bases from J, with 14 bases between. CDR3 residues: CASSPGQKKQPQHF. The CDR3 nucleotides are TGCGCCAGCAGCCCCGGACAGAAGAAACAGCCCCAGCATTTT.

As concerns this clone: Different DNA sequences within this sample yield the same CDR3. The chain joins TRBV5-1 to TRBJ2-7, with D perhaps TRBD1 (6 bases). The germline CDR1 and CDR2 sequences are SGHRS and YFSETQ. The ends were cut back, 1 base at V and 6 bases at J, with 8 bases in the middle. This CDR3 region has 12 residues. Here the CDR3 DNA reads TGCGCCAGCAGCTTGAGAGGGGGCGAGCAGTACTTC. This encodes CASSLRGGEQYF.

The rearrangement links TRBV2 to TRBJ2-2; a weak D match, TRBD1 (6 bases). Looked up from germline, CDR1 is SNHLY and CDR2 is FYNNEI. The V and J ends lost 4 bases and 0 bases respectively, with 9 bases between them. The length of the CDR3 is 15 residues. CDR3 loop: CASSGTASNTGELFF. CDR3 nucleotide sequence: TGTGCCAGCAGTGGGACAGCTTCGAACACCGGGGAGCTGTTTTTT.

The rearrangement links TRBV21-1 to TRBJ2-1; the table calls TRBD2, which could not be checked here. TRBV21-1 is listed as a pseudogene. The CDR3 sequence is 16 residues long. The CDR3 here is CASSTWTSARPYEQFF. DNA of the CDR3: TGTGCCAGCAGCACCTGGACTAGCGCCAGACCCTATGAGCAGTTCTTC.

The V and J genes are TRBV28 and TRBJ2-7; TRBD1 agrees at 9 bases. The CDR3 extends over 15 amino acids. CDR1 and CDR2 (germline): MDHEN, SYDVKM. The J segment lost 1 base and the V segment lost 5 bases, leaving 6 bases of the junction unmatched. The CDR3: CASSPDRGFSYEQYF. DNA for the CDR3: TGTGCCAGCAGTCCCGACAGGGGGTTTTCCTACGAGCAGTACTTC. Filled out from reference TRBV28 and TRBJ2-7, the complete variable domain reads DVKVTQSSRYLVKRTGEKVFLECVQDMDHENMFWYRQDPGLGLRLIYFSYDVKMKEKGDIPEGYSVSREKKERFSLILESASTNQTSMYLCASSPDRGFSYEQYFGPGTRLTVT.

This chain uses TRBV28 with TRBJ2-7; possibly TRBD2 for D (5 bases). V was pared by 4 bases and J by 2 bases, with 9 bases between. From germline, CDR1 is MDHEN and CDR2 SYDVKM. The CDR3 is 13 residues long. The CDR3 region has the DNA TGTGCCAGCAGTTCCGGGAATCCCTACGAGCAGTACTTC. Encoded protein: CASSSGNPYEQYF.

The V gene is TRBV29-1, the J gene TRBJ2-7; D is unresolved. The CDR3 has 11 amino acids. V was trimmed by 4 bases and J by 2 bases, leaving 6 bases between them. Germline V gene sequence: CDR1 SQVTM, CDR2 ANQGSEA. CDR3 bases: TGCAGCGTTGCGTCAGCCTACGAGCAGTACTTC. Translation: CSVASAYEQYF.

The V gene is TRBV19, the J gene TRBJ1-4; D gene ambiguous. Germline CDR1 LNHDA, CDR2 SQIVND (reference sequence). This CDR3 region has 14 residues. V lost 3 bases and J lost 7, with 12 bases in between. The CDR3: CASSIGLQSEKLFF. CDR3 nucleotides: TGTGCCAGTAGTATTGGGCTACAGAGTGAAAAACTGTTTTTT.

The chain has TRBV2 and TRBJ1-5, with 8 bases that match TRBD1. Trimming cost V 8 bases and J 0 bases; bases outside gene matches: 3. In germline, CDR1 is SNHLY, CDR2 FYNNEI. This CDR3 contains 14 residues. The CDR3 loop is CASEQGVSNQPQHF. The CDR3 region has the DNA TGTGCCAGCGAACAGGGGGTTAGCAATCAGCCCCAGCATTTT. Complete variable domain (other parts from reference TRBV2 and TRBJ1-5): EPEVTQTPSHQVTQMGQEVILRCVPISNHLYFYWYRQILGQKVEFLVSFYNNEISEKSEIFDDQFSVERPDGSNFTLKIRSTKLEDSAMYFCASEQGVSNQPQHFGDGTRLSIL.